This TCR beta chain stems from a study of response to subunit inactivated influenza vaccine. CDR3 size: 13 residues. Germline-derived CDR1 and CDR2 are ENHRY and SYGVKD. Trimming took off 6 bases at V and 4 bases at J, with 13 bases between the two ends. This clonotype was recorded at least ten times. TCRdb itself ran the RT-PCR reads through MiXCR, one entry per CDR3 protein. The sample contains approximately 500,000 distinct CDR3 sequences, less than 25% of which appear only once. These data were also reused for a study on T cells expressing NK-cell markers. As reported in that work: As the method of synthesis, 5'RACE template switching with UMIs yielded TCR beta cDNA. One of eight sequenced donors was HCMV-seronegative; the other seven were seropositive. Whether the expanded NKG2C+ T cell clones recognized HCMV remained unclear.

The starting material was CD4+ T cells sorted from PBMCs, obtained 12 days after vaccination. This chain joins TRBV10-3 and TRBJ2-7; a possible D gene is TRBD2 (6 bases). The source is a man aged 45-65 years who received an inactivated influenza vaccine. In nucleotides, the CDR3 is TGTGCCATCAGAAGGGACTCCGTATACGAGCAGTACTTC. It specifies CAIRRDSVYEQYF.